This T cell receptor beta chain was sequenced in a study of CD8+CD57+ T cells in acquired aplastic anemia. At the level of the study: The sorted CD4+ and CD8+ cells yielded an average around 3.2 ug of DNA. Healthy donors yielded 9.5 million to 11 million CD4+ cell reads on average. The study's findings and limits: The number of CD8+ CDR3 sequences shared by patients and controls was around 30.

Many counts were recorded for this clonotype. The antigen is not known. The ends were cut back, 7 bases at V and 5 bases at J, with 17 bases in the middle. CDR1 is LNHDA and CDR2 is SQIVND in the germline V gene (reference sequence). The CDR3 is 14 residues long. The template for TCR beta VDJ and CDR3 sequence profiling was genomic DNA. MiXCR, applied by TCRdb to the reads, yields one record per CDR3 protein. The table includes 100,000 to 150,000 distinct CDR3 sequences, around 41% detected once. V gene TRBV19 combines with J gene TRBJ1-2; D not certain. The sequenced sample consisted of sorted CD4+, CD8+, or CD8+CD57+ T cells (not recorded which) from PBMCs. This receptor was taken from a human donor in good health, serving as a control. The DNA of the CDR3 is TGTGCCAGTAACGTCGTGTCCCAGTCATATGGCTACACCTTC. Protein: CASNVVSQSYGYTF.